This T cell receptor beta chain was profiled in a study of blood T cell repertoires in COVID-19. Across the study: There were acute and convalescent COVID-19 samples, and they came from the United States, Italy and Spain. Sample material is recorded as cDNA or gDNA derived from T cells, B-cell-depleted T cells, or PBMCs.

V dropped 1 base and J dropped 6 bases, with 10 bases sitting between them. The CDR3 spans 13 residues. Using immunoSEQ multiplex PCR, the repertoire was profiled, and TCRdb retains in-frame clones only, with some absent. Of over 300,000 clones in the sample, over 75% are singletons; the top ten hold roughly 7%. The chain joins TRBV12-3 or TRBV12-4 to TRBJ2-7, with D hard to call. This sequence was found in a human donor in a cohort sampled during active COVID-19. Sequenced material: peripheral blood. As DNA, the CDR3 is TGTGCCAGCAGTTTAGGTGGCCACACCGAGCAGTACTTC. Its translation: CASSLGGHTEQYF.